This TCR beta chain was obtained from a study of T cell repertoires in cytomegalovirus infection. Study-wide background: From public TCR beta signatures came an indication of both CMV infection and matching HLA type. Study-level results: HLA-C-restricted CMV clonotypes gave the most frequent clonotype in two of eight donors.

The germline gives CDR1 SGHTA, CDR2 FQGNSA. V lost 3 bases, J lost 4 bases, and 4 bases stayed unmatched. The CDR3 contains 14 residues. There are many counts of this clonotype. Antigen: not known. In TCRdb, the reads were re-called with MiXCR into one record per CDR3 protein. The sample lists hundreds of thousands of distinct CDR3 sequences, roughly a third occurring once. This chain links TRBV7-2 with TRBJ2-3, with TRBD1 identical over 7 bases. Sequencing used cultured PBMCs, obtained from culture after CMV antigen stimulation. The sequence was obtained from a human donor in good health (CMV status not recorded). Some clones in this sample may be carry-over from other donors' samples. The CDR3 DNA sequence: TGTGCCAGCAGCTTTAGGGGGCGTGCAGATACGCAGTATTTT. Its protein product is CASSFRGRADTQYF.